This T cell receptor (beta chain) originates from a study of blood T cell repertoires in COVID-19. Study in general: Acute-phase and convalescent COVID-19 samples originated in the United States, Italy and Spain. In each case, the material was cDNA or gDNA derived from T cells, B-cell-depleted T cells, or PBMCs.

In the source study's methods: Estimates of nucleated cell counts were drawn from the amplification of reference gene primers. Profiled with immunoSEQ multiplex PCR; TCRdb holds only in-frame clones, not every one. The DNA gave D and trimming, while V, J and clone size come from that table. This sample has about 170,000 clones; roughly 84% occur once, and the top ten carry under 3%. Germline V lookup: CDR1 SGHRS, CDR2 YFSETQ. V was cut by 0 bases and J by 1 base, with 8 bases left in between. The CDR3 runs 15 residues. This clone came up a few times. The identical CDR3 is also encoded by other nucleotide sequences in the sample.

The TCR originated in a woman in her fifties or sixties with acute or convalescent COVID-19. The sample consisted of peripheral blood. V is TRBV5-1 and J is TRBJ1-3, with D hard to call. The CDR3 loop is CASSLDGSSGNTIYF. CDR3 DNA: TGCGCCAGCAGCTTGGACGGTTCGTCTGGAAACACCATATATTTT.